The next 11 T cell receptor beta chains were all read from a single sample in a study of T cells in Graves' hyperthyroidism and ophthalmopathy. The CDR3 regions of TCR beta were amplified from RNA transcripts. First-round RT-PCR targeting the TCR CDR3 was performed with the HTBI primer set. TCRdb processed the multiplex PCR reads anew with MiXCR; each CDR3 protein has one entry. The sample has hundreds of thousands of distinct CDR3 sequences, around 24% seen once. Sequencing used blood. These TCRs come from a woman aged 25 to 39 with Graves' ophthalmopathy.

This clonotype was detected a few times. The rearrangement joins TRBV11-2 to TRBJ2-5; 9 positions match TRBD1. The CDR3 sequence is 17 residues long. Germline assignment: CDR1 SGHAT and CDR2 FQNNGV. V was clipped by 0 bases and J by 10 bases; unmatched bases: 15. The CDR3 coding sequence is TGTGCCAGCAGCTTAGATATGTGGGGGACAGGGAAGGAGGGCCAGTACTTC. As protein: CASSLDMWGTGKEGQYF.

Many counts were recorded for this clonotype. CDR3 loop: CSAIPDSNQPQHF. The CDR3 region has the DNA TGCAGTGCTATCCCAGATAGCAATCAGCCCCAGCATTTT. The V and J genes are TRBV20-1 and TRBJ1-5; the D is unclear. CDR3 length equals 13 residues. The germline V gene has CDR1 DFQATT and CDR2 SNEGSKA (reference sequence). The ends were cut back, 4 bases at V and 0 bases at J, with 7 bases in the middle.

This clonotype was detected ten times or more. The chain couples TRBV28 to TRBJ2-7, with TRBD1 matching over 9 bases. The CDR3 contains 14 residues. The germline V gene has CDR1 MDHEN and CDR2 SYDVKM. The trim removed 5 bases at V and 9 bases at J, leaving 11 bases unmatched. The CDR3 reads CASSQDRGLVWQYF. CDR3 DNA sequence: TGTGCCAGCAGTCAGGACAGGGGCTTAGTGTGGCAGTACTTC.

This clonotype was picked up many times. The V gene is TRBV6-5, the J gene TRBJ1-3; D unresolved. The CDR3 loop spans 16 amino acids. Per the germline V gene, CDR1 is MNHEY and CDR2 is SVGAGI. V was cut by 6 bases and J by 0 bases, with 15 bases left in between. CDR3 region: CASSLVMSRSGNTIYF. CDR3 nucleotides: TGTGCCAGCAGCCTAGTAATGTCCCGCTCTGGAAACACCATATATTTT.

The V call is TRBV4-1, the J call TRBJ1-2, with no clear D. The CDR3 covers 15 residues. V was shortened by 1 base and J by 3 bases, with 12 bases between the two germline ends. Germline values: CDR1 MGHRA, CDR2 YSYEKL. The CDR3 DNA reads TGCGCCAGCAGCCAAGGGCGCCGAAACGACTATGGCTACACCTTC. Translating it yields CASSQGRRNDYGYTF.

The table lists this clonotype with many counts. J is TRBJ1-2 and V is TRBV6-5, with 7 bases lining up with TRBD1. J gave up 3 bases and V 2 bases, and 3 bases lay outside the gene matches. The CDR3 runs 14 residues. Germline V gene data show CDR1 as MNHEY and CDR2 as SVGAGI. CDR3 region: CASSYDRADYGYTF. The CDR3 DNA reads TGTGCCAGCAGTTACGACAGGGCGGACTATGGCTACACCTTC.

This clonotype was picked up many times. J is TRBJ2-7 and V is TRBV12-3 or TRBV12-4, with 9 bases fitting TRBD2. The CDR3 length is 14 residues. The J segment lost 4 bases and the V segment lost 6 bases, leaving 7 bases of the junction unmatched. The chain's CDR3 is CASSETSGRYEQYF. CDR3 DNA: TGTGCCAGCAGCGAGACTAGCGGTCGGTACGAGCAGTACTTC.

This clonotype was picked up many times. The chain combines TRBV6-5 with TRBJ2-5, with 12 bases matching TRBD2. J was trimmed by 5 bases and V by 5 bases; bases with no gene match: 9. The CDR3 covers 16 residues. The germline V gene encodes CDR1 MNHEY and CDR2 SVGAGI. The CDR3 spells CASSPSLAGGWETQYF. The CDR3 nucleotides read TGTGCCAGCAGTCCCTCGCTAGCGGGAGGGTGGGAGACCCAGTACTTC.

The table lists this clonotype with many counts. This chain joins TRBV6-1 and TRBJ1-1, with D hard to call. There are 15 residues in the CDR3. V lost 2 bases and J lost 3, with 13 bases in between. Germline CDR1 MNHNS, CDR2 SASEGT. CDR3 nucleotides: TGTGCCAGCAGTGAATGGGCCATCGAGGACACTGAAGCTTTCTTT. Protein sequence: CASSEWAIEDTEAFF.

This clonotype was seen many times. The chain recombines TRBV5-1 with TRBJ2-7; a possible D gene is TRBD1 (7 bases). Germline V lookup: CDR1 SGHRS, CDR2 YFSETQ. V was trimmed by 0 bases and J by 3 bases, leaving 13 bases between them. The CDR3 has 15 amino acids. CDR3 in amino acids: CASSLGSGGFYEQYF. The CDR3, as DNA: TGCGCCAGCAGCTTGGGGTCAGGGGGGTTCTACGAGCAGTACTTC.

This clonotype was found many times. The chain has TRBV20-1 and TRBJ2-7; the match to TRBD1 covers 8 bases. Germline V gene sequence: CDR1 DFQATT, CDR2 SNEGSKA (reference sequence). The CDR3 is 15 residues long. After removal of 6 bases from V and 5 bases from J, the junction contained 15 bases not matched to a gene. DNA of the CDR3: TGCAGTGCCCGGGGGCCCGGGACAGGTTTTGACGAGCAGTACTTC. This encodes CSARGPGTGFDEQYF.